This paragraph reports one TCR beta chain. The data derive from a study of blood T cell repertoires in COVID-19. Study information: The cDNA or gDNA used as material had been derived from T cells, B-cell-depleted T cells, or PBMCs.

The authors' processing: Reference gene primer amplification in the assay estimated nucleated cell counts. Only in-frame clones appear in the TCRdb table, and some are missing; sequencing was by immunoSEQ multiplex PCR. V, J and clone size derive from that table, while D and trimming were established from the DNA sequence. The sample has 150,000 to 200,000 clones; 79% are singletons. Deletions cut 3 bases from V and 1 base from J, with 4 bases between. Germline CDR1 and CDR2: SGDLS and YYNGEE. CDR3 size: 13 residues. The origin of this receptor is a man in his fifties or sixties with active or convalescent COVID-19. The sample comprised peripheral blood. The chain has TRBV9 and TRBJ2-2, with D unclear. Here the CDR3 DNA reads TGTGCCAGCAGCGGGCTGAACACCGGGGAGCTGTTTTTT. Translation gives CASSGLNTGELFF.